The present entry profiles one T cell receptor beta chain with its context. The table came from immunoSEQ multiplex PCR; TCRdb's copy has only in-frame clones and leaves some out. The data hold about 430,000 clones, with nearly 90% observed a single time. This sample was included in a study of blood T cell repertoires in COVID-19. This CDR3 region has 17 residues. With V trimmed by 0 bases and J by 4 bases, 8 bases remained unmatched. Germline loops: CDR1 LGHNA, CDR2 YSLEER. Sequencing was carried out using PBMCs or T cells enriched from blood (not recorded which). The chain joins TRBV4-3 to TRBJ2-3; 9 nucleotides agree with TRBD1. This clonotype was obtained from a woman aged 18-29 years who had been exposed to COVID-19. DNA of the CDR3: TGCGCCAGCAGCCAAGAATCGACAGGGGGAGTAGCAGATACGCAGTATTTT. It specifies CASSQESTGGVADTQYF.